These 17 T cell receptor beta chains came from one sample sequenced in a study of regulatory T cells in long-lasting Graves disease. As for time point: newly diagnosed GD, antithyroid drugs for less than 3 months. The authors made the TCR library using RNA they extracted from PBMCs. The TCR beta library used iRepertoire HTBI primers with Arm-PCR amplification of CDR3. One entry per CDR3 protein, called by TCRdb with MiXCR from the multiplex PCR reads. The table has 250,000 to 300,000 distinct CDR3 sequences, approximately 18% seen once. These data were likewise used in another study, on T cells in Graves' hyperthyroidism and ophthalmopathy.

The specimen was peripheral blood mononuclear cells (PBMCs), collected at new diagnosis, from a patient treated with antithyroid drugs. The receptors originated from a woman between 25 and 40 years old with Graves disease.

This clonotype was counted many times. The chain has TRBV20-1 and TRBJ2-2; D is possibly TRBD1 (5 bases). This CDR3 is built from 14 residues. The germline V and J ends were trimmed by 3 bases and 0 bases, with 8 bases remaining between them. Germline V gives CDR1 DFQATT, CDR2 SNEGSKA (reference sequence). The CDR3 region has the DNA TGCAGTGCTAGTAGGGGTTCGAACACCGGGGAGCTGTTTTTT. This gives the protein CSASRGSNTGELFF.

This clonotype was counted ten times or more. The genes are TRBV11-2 and TRBJ1-2; perhaps TRBD1 as D (5 bases). With 5 bases removed from V and 0 bases from J, the gap between germline ends came to 13 bases. The CDR3 runs to 15 residues. Germline CDR1 and CDR2: SGHAT and FQNNGV. In nucleotides, the CDR3 is TGTGCCAGCAGCCCCCGGGGCCCCGCTAACTATGGCTACACCTTC. It encodes CASSPRGPANYGYTF.

The chain has TRBV6-4 and TRBJ1-2; D may be TRBD1 (5 bases). This CDR3 has 15 amino acids. Trimming left V 2 bases short and J 8 bases short, with 18 bases between. Germline V gene sequence: CDR1 MRHNA, CDR2 SNTAGT. The CDR3 DNA sequence: TGTGCCAGCAGTGACCATGGACAACCCGCCCGGGGCTACACCTTC. Amino acid sequence: CASSDHGQPARGYTF.

This clonotype was picked up many times. The rearrangement links TRBV12-3 or TRBV12-4 to TRBJ2-3, with a tentative D call TRBD1 (7 bases). Trimming pared 7 bases from V and 2 bases from J, leaving 16 bases between. This CDR3 region has 15 residues. The DNA for the CDR3 is TGTGCCAGCACCCCCAGGGGGGCCGACACAGATACGCAGTATTTT. Translated, it gives CASTPRGADTDTQYF.

On this clonotype: It is likely a read error: a sequence one base away is far more abundant. This rearrangement joins TRBV20-1 to TRBJ2-1; possibly TRBD1 or TRBD2 for D (5 bases each). The CDR3 totals 13 residues. Germline V gene lookup returns CDR1 DFQATT and CDR2 SNEGSKA (reference sequence). V was shortened by 5 bases and J by 10 bases, with 18 bases between the two germline ends. The CDR3 is CSAPRDGSYEQFF. The CDR3 DNA follows: TGCAGTGCTCCTCGGGACGGCTCCTACGAGCAGTTCTTC.

This clonotype was counted at least ten times. The chain couples TRBV20-1 to TRBJ1-2; D might be TRBD1 (6 bases). Deletions cut 6 bases from V and 7 bases from J, with 18 bases between. The CDR3 is 13 residues long. Germline assignment: CDR1 DFQATT and CDR2 SNEGSKA (reference sequence). The CDR3 nucleotides are TGCAGTGCCGGGGGTGGGGGGGGCGTTGGCTACACCTTC. Translated, it gives CSAGGGGGVGYTF.

This clonotype was counted at least ten times. The J gene is TRBJ2-4, the V gene TRBV12-3 or TRBV12-4, with TRBD2 matching over 9 bases. V lost 3 bases, J lost 2 bases, and 20 bases stayed unmatched. This CDR3 comprises 21 residues. This chain's CDR3 is CASSFRGLAGELFRTKNIQYF. In nucleotides, the CDR3 is TGTGCCAGCAGTTTTAGAGGTTTAGCGGGGGAGTTGTTCAGGACCAAAAACATTCAGTACTTC.

This clonotype was seen ten or more times. The chain is built from TRBV20-1 and TRBJ2-5; 7 nucleotides agree with TRBD2. The length of the CDR3 is 12 residues. With 2 bases clipped from V and 5 bases from J, the junction kept 2 bases outside the gene matches. Per the germline V gene, CDR1 is DFQATT and CDR2 is SNEGSKA (reference sequence). The CDR3 DNA is TGCAGTGCTAGACGGGGGGATGAGACCCAGTACTTC. This encodes CSARRGDETQYF.

This clonotype was detected ten times or more. This chain connects TRBV3-1 to TRBJ2-2, with D uncertain. CDR1 LGHDT and CDR2 YNNKEL come from the germline V gene (reference sequence). CDR3 size: 17 residues. Trimming removed 4 bases from V and 1 base from J, with 16 bases in between. DNA of the CDR3: TGTGCCAGCAGCCCCATAGGTCAGACGAAGAACACCGGGGAGCTGTTTTTT. Translated, it gives CASSPIGQTKNTGELFF.

This clonotype was counted at least ten times. The chain is built from TRBV6-1 and TRBJ2-7; D tentatively reads TRBD1 or TRBD2 (5 bases each). This CDR3 has 16 amino acids. Between the trimmed V and J ends, which lost 6 bases and 0 bases, there was a span of 18 bases. Germline loops: CDR1 MNHNS, CDR2 SASEGT. The CDR3 DNA follows: TGTGCCAGCAGCCCAGCGAGGGGCCTCCGCTCCTACGAGCAGTACTTC. Translation: CASSPARGLRSYEQYF.

This clonotype turned up a few times. A much more abundant neighbour one base away suggests this may be a read error. The V gene is TRBV6-2 or TRBV6-3, the J gene TRBJ1-6; a weak D match, TRBD1 (6 bases). Per germline, CDR1 MNHEY and CDR2 SVGEGT. The CDR3 sequence is 15 residues long. The DNA for the CDR3 is TGTGTCAGCGATCAACAGGGAACCCCGGCCTCACCCCTCCACTTT. It specifies CVSDQQGTPASPLHF.

This clonotype occurred many times. The chain combines TRBV6-5 with TRBJ1-1; TRBD1 agrees at 8 bases. From germline, CDR1 is MNHEY and CDR2 SVGAGI. The V gene end was trimmed by 0 bases and the J gene end by 1 base; junction bases not matched to a gene: 4. This CDR3 has 16 residues. The chain's CDR3 is CASSYSRDRGNTEAFF. The DNA for the CDR3 is TGTGCCAGCAGTTACTCGCGTGACAGGGGGAACACTGAAGCTTTCTTT.

This clonotype was found many times. The rearrangement joins TRBV6-1 to TRBJ1-5; TRBD1 agrees at 7 bases. CDR1 is MNHNS and CDR2 is SASEGT in the germline V gene. Germline trimming cut 6 bases from V and 0 bases from J; bases unmatched to any gene: 5. This CDR3 is built from 15 residues. CDR3 sequence (DNA): TGTGCCAGCAGCACCAGGGGGAATAGCAATCAGCCCCAGCATTTT. Its translation: CASSTRGNSNQPQHF.

This clonotype came up many times. The genes are TRBV5-1 and TRBJ1-2; 7 bases line up with TRBD1. The germline CDR1 and CDR2 sequences are SGHRS and YFSETQ. Trimming cost V 0 bases and J 4 bases; bases outside gene matches: 9. The CDR3 loop spans 16 amino acids. The chain's CDR3 is CASSLGALQGTYGYTF. CDR3 DNA: TGCGCCAGCAGCTTGGGGGCACTACAGGGGACCTATGGCTACACCTTC.

This clonotype was detected a few times. This chain joins TRBV6-2 or TRBV6-3 and TRBJ2-1; D is ambiguous. Germline loops: CDR1 MNHEY, CDR2 SVGEGT. V dropped 2 bases and J dropped 1 base, with 12 bases sitting between them. The CDR3 spans 16 residues. CDR3 DNA: TGTGCCAGCAGTTACACGCCGGGCCAATCCTACAATGAGCAGTTCTTC. Amino acid sequence: CASSYTPGQSYNEQFF.

This clonotype was found many times. V usage is TRBV9 and J usage is TRBJ1-2; tentative D call: TRBD1 (5 bases). This CDR3 contains 13 residues. Deletions cut 0 bases from V and 8 bases from J, with 11 bases between. Germline-derived CDR1 and CDR2 are SGDLS and YYNGEE. Here the CDR3 reads CASSVEVRGGYTF. CDR3 in DNA: TGTGCCAGCAGCGTAGAGGTTAGGGGAGGCTACACCTTC.

This clonotype came up a few times. This rearrangement joins TRBV20-1 to TRBJ2-3, with 16 positions matching TRBD2. Germline assignment: CDR1 DFQATT and CDR2 SNEGSKA (reference sequence). The trim removed 6 bases at V and 5 bases at J, leaving 14 bases unmatched. The length of the CDR3 is 18 residues. The CDR3 nucleotides are TGCAGTGCAGAGACCGGGACTAGCGGGGGGGTGATATTAGATACGCAGTATTTT. It yields the protein CSAETGTSGGVILDTQYF.